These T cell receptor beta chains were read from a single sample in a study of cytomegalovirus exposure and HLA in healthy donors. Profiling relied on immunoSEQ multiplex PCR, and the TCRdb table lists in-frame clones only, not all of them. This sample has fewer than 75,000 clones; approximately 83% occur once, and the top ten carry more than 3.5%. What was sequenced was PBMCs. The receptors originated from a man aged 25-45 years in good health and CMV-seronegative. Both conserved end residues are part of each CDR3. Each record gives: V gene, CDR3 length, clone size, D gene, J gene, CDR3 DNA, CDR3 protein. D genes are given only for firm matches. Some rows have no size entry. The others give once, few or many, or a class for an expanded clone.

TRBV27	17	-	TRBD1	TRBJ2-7	TGTGCCAGCAGTACCCTCTCGGACAGGGGGGGCACCTACGAGCAGTACTTC	CASSTLSDRGGTYEQYF
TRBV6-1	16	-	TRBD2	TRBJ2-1	TGTGCCAGCAGTGAATCCGCGGGGGGAATATACAATGAGCAGTTCTTC	CASSESAGGIYNEQFF
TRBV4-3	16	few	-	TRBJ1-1	TGCGCCAGCAGCCAAGGGGGGACAAGATATTACACTGAAGCTTTCTTT	CASSQGGTRYYTEAFF
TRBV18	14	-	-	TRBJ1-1	TGTGCCAGCTCACCCCAGGGCCGGGGGACTGAAGCTTTCTTT	CASSPQGRGTEAFF
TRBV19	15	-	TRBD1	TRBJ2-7	TGTGCCAGTAGTATAGTTGGGACAGGCTCCTACGAGCAGTACTTC	CASSIVGTGSYEQYF
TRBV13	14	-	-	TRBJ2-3	TGTGCCAGCAGCCGAAGGGGGAGCACAGATACGCAGTATTTT	CASSRRGSTDTQYF
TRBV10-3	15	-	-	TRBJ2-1	TGTGCCATCAGCGGGACACCACTTTCCTACAATGAGCAGTTCTTC	CAISGTPLSYNEQFF
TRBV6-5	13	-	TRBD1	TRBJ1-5	TGTGCCAGCAGTAGACAGGGGAATCAGCCCCAGCATTTT	CASSRQGNQPQHF
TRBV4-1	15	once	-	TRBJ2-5	TGCGCCAGCAGCCGCCTCCGGGACTCTAAAGAGACCCAGTACTTC	CASSRLRDSKETQYF
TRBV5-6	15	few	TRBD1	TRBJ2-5	TGTGCCAGCGCAGGAGACAGGGGGCCTCAAGAGACCCAGTACTTC	CASAGDRGPQETQYF
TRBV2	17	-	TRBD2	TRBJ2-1	TGTGCCCCCAAAGGAGGGACTAGCGGGGGGGTTTACAATGAGCAGTTCTTC	CAPKGGTSGGVYNEQFF
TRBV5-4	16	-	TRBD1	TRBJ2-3	TGTGCCAGCAGCTTGTTTCAGGGGGCCCGACCAGATACGCAGTATTTT	CASSLFQGARPDTQYF
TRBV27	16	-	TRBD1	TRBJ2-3	TGTGCCAGCAGTTTCCGCCCGGGACAGTTCACAGATACGCAGTATTTT	CASSFRPGQFTDTQYF
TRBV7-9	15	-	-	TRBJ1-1	TGTGCCAGCAGCCTGGTCAGCGGGATGAACACTGAAGCTTTCTTT	CASSLVSGMNTEAFF
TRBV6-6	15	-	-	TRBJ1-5	TGTGCCAGCAGTTACTCGATTACAGTTAATCAGCCCCAGCATTTT	CASSYSITVNQPQHF
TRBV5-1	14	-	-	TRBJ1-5	TGCGCCAGCAGCCCCACAGGTCCGAACCAGCCCCAGCATTTT	CASSPTGPNQPQHF
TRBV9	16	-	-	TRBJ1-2	TGTGCCAGCAGCGCGGGAGGGGGGTGGGCGTCTTATGGCTACACCTTC	CASSAGGGWASYGYTF
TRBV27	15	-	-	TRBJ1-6	TGTGCCAGCAGTTTAACTCAGGGAGGGAATTCACCCCTCCACTTT	CASSLTQGGNSPLHF
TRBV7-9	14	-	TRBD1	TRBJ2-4	TGTGCCAGCAGCTCATCCGGGACAGAAAACATTCAGTACTTC	CASSSSGTENIQYF
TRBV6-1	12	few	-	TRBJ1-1	TGTGCCAGCATTCTGACAGTCACTGAAGCTTTCTTT	CASILTVTEAFF
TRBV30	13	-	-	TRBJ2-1	TGTGCCTGGAGTGTCTTGGGGGGTAATGAGCAGTTCTTC	CAWSVLGGNEQFF
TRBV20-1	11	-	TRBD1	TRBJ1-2	TGCAGTGCACCCACAGGGGATGGCTACACCTTC	CSAPTGDGYTF
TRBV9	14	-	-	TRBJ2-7	TGTGCCAGCAGCGTGGGAACAGGGACCTACGAGCAGTACTTC	CASSVGTGTYEQYF
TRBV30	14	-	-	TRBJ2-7	TGTGCCTGGGGGGGGGCGGGGAGGACTTACGAGCAGTACTTC	CAWGGAGRTYEQYF
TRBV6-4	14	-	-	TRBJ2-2	TGTGCCAGCAGCGGCGGACAACACACCGGGGAGCTGTTTTTT	CASSGGQHTGELFF
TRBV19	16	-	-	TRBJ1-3	TGTGCCAGTAGTATAGAGGGTACAACTACTGGAAACACCATATATTTT	CASSIEGTTTGNTIYF
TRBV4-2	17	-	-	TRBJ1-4	TGTGCCAGCAGCCAAGCGAGCCAGGAGGTATCTAATGAAAAACTGTTTTTT	CASSQASQEVSNEKLFF
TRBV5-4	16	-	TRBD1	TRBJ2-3	TGTGCCAGCAGCCGACCCGGGACAGCCAGCACAGATACGCAGTATTTT	CASSRPGTASTDTQYF
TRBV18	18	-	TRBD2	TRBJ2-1	TGTGCCAGCTCCCCCCGTTCTCCTAGCGGGAGCTCCTACAATGAGCAGTTCTTC	CASSPRSPSGSSYNEQFF
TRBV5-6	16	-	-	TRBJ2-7	TGTGCCAGCAGCTTGGAAGGGTCGGGGATGGTCTACGAGCAGTACTTC	CASSLEGSGMVYEQYF
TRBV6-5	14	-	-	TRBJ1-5	TGTGCCAGCAGGGGGGGTGGCGGAAATCAGCCCCAGCATTTT	CASRGGGGNQPQHF
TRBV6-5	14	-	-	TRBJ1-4	TGTGCCAGCAGAAAGGACGGGGGGGGTGAAAAACTGTTTTTT	CASRKDGGGEKLFF
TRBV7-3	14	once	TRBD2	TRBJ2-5	TGTGCCAGCAGCGTGACTAGCGGGGGTGGGGCCCAGTACTTC	CASSVTSGGGAQYF
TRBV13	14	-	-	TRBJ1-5	TGTGCCAGCAGCTCCCACGGTAGCAATCAGCCCCAGCATTTT	CASSSHGSNQPQHF
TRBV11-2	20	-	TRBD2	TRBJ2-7	TGTGCCAGCAGCTTAGAGTTCTCGCTAGCGGGGGTCCCACCCTCCTACGAGCAGTACTTC	CASSLEFSLAGVPPSYEQYF
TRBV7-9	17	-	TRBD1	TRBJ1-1	TGTGCCAGCAGCCCCGACCTCGGGAGGGGGCGGAACACTGAAGCTTTCTTT	CASSPDLGRGRNTEAFF
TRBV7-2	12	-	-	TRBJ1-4	TGTGCCAGCAGCCCCGAGAATGAAAAACTGTTTTTT	CASSPENEKLFF
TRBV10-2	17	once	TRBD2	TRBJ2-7	TGCGCCAGGCCGGTTAGCGGGAGACCCCTGGGTGTTGGCGAGCAGTACTTC	CARPVSGRPLGVGEQYF
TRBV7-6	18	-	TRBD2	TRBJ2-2	TGTGCCAGCAGCTTAGATGGGCTAGCGGGAGTCAACACCGGGGAGCTGTTTTTT	CASSLDGLAGVNTGELFF
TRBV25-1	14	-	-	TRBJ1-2	TGTGCCAGCAGCCTGGCGGGAGACCTCTATGGCTACACCTTC	CASSLAGDLYGYTF
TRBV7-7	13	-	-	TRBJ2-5	TGTGCTAGCAGCCTTGGGGCCCAAGAGACCCAGTACTTC	CASSLGAQETQYF
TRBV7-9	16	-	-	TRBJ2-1	TGTGCCAGCAGCTTGCCCCGCGCGGGCCTCGGGAATGAGCAGTTCTTC	CASSLPRAGLGNEQFF
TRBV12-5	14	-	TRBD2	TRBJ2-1	TGTGCTAGTGGTTGGACTAGCAGCGTGAATGAGCAGTTCTTC	CASGWTSSVNEQFF
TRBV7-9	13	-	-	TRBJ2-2	TGTGCCAGCAGCCCCCGGGGTGCCGGGGAGCTGTTTTTT	CASSPRGAGELFF
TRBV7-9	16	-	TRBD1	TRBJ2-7	TGTGCCAGCAGCTTAACTTGGACAGGGGAGATAAACGAGCAGTACTTC	CASSLTWTGEINEQYF
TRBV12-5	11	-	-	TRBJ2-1	TGTGCTAGTGGTTTGTCTCAGGGGTGGTTCTTC	CASGLSQGWFF
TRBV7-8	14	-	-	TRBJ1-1	TGTGCCAGCAGCTCCACCGGGGGGGGCACTGAAGCTTTCTTT	CASSSTGGGTEAFF
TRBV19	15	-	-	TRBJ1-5	TGTGCCAGTAGTATAGTGGTGACAGGTTATCAGCCCCAGCATTTT	CASSIVVTGYQPQHF
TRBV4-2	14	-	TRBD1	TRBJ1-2	TGTGCCAGCAGCTACCGGACAGGTTTGGGAGGCTACACCTTC	CASSYRTGLGGYTF
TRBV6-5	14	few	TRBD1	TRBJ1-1	TGTGCCAGCAGTCGGACAGGGCCGAACACTGAAGCTTTCTTT	CASSRTGPNTEAFF
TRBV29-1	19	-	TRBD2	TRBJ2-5	TGCAGCGTTGGGGTCCATCCCCCGGGACTAGCGGGGGGGCGTGAGACCCAGTACTTC	CSVGVHPPGLAGGRETQYF
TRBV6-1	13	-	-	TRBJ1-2	TGTGCCAGCACTACCTCGGACATGGGTGGCTACACCTTC	CASTTSDMGGYTF
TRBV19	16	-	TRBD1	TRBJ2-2	TGTGCCAGTAGTAACTACCGGGACAGGGGTACCGGGGAGCTGTTTTTT	CASSNYRDRGTGELFF